This T cell receptor (beta chain) originates from a study of technical replicates of blood from a few donors. Clones were read by immunoSEQ multiplex PCR, and TCRdb kept only the in-frame ones, dropping some. Seen here are about 84,000 clones, about 97% observed once, and the top ten hold 0.15% to 0.2%. With 0 bases clipped from V and 4 bases from J, the junction kept 6 bases outside the gene matches. CDR1 is MNHEY and CDR2 is SVGAGI in the germline V gene. CDR3 length: 15 residues. The receptor's source is a human donor in good health. This sequence joins TRBV6-5 and TRBJ2-7, with TRBD1 matching over 7 bases. Sequences were obtained from T cells isolated from PBMCs. CDR3 region: CASSYSTGLSYEQYF. CDR3 in DNA: TGTGCCAGCAGTTACTCGACAGGGCTTAGTTACGAGCAGTACTTC.